This TCR beta chain was recovered during a study of T cell responses to AZD1222 COVID-19 vaccine. General study points: All repertoire sampling was performed exclusively after the peak T cell response.

A word on this clone: Its target is unknown.

Trimming at V came to 9 bases and at J to 1 base, leaving 6 bases not matched to a gene. The CDR3 length is 14 residues. CDR1 is MNHEY, CDR2 SVGAGI, per germline. Assay: immunoSEQ multiplex PCR; the TCRdb copy retains only in-frame clones and omits some. The sample shows some 130,000 clones, around 90% of them seen only once. The clonotype was recovered from an adult who received the AZD1222 COVID-19 vaccine. Material: peripheral blood, obtained 28 days after the second AZD1222 dose. This chain links TRBV6-5 with TRBJ2-3, with 8 positions matching TRBD2. CDR3 protein: CASLAGWGTDTQYF. The CDR3 DNA follows: TGTGCCAGTTTAGCGGGGTGGGGCACAGATACGCAGTATTTT.